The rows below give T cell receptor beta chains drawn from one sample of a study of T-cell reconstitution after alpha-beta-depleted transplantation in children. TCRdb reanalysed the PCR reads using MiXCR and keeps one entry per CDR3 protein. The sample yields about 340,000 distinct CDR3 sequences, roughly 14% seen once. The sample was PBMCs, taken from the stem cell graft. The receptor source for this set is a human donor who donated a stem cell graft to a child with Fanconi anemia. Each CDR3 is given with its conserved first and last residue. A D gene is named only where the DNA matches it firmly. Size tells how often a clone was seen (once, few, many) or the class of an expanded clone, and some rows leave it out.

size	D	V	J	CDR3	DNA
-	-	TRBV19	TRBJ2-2	CASRPTEDNTGELFF	TGTGCCAGTAGGCCGACAGAGGATAACACCGGGGAGCTGTTTTTT
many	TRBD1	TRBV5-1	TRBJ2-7	CASSLIGTASGEQYF	TGCGCCAGCAGCTTGATCGGGACAGCCTCGGGTGAGCAGTACTTC
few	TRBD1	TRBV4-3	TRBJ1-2	CASSQVSPGGYGYTF	TGCGCCAGCAGCCAAGTAAGCCCAGGGGGCTATGGCTACACCTTC
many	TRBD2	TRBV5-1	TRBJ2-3	CASNRGGSTDTQYF	TGCGCCAGCAATCGGGGGGGGAGCACAGATACGCAGTATTTT
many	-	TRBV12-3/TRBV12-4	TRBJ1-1	CASSFRGIPEAFF	TGTGCCAGCAGTTTTAGAGGGATCCCTGAAGCTTTCTTT
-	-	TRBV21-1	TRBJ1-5	CASSPTDPDRASKPQHF	TGTGCCAGCAGCCCTACAGATCCGGACAGGGCGAGTAAGCCCCAGCATTTT
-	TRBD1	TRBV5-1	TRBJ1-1	CASSLGDSTDGAFF	TGCGCCAGCAGCTTGGGGGACAGCACTGACGGAGCTTTCTTT
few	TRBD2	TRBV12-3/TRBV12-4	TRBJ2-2	CASRPLLAGNTGELFF	TGTGCCAGCAGACCCTTACTAGCGGGGAACACCGGGGAGCTGTTTTTT
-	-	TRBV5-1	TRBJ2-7	CASSPSVGSYEQYF	TGCGCCAGCAGCCCCTCGGTAGGCTCCTACGAGCAGTACTTC
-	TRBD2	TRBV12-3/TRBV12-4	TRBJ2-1	CASERWGGHNEQFF	TGTGCCAGCGAGAGATGGGGGGGTCACAATGAGCAGTTCTTC
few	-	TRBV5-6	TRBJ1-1	CASSLSGVEAFF	TGTGCCAGCAGCTTGAGCGGGGTTGAAGCTTTCTTT
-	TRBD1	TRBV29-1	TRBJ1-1	CSSLSETGSPEAFF	TGCAGCTCCCTCTCCGAGACAGGGTCGCCTGAAGCTTTCTTT
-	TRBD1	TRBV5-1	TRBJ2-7	CASRKTGQGIYEQYF	TGCGCCAGCAGGAAGACGGGACAGGGTATCTACGAGCAGTACTTC
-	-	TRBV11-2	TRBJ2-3	CASSLGTGLYTDTQYF	TGTGCCAGCAGCTTAGGGACCGGACTTTACACAGATACGCAGTATTTT
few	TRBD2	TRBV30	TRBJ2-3	CAWSVRIAGGSDTQYF	TGTGCCTGGAGTGTACGGATAGCGGGGGGGTCAGATACGCAGTATTTT
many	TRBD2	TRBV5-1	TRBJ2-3	CASSFLAGGMTRTDTQYF	TGCGCCAGCAGCTTCTTGGCGGGGGGCATGACCCGCACAGATACGCAGTATTTT
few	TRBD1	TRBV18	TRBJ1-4	CASSPTTGGDEKLFF	TGTGCCAGCTCACCTACGACAGGGGGCGATGAAAAACTGTTTTTT
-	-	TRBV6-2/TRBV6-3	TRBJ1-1	CASTTQGGAGSTEAFF	TGTGCCAGCACCACCCAGGGTGGGGCAGGGTCAACTGAAGCTTTCTTT
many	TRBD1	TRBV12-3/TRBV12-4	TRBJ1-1	CASTMTGRNTEAFF	TGTGCCAGCACCATGACAGGGCGGAACACTGAAGCTTTCTTT
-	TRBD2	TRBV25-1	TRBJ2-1	CASAGTSGKNEQFF	TGTGCCAGCGCCGGGACTAGCGGGAAAAATGAGCAGTTCTTC
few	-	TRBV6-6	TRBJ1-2	CASSSGVGYGYTF	TGTGCCAGCAGTTCGGGGGTCGGCTATGGCTACACCTTC
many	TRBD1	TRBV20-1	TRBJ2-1	CSAPARTGGGSEQFF	TGCAGTGCACCGGCCCGGACAGGGGGAGGAAGCGAGCAGTTCTTC
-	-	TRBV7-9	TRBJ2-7	CASSLDGSPSYEQYF	TGTGCCAGCAGCTTAGATGGGTCCCCTAGCTACGAGCAGTACTTC
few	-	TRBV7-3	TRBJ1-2	CASTSGWAGGYTF	TGTGCCAGCACCTCGGGGTGGGCCGGTGGCTACACCTTC
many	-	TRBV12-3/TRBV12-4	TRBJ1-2	CASSWGVGNYGYTF	TGTGCCAGCAGTTGGGGGGTCGGGAACTATGGCTACACCTTC
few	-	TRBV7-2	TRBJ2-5	CASSFTGPQYF	TGTGCCAGCAGCTTTACAGGGCCCCAGTACTTC
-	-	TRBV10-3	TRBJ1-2	CAIGTQINYGYTF	TGTGCCATTGGGACCCAGATTAACTATGGCTACACCTTC
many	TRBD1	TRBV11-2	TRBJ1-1	CASTAGQGYTEAFF	TGTGCCAGCACGGCGGGACAGGGCTACACTGAAGCTTTCTTT
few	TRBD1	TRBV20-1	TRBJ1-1	CSIKNPGQGAIEAFF	TGCAGTATTAAAAACCCGGGACAGGGCGCCATTGAAGCTTTCTTT
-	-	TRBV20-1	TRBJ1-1	CSASRNGRTEAFF	TGCAGTGCTAGTCGCAATGGACGCACTGAAGCTTTCTTT
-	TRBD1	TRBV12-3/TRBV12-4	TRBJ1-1	CASSIQGDVHTEAFF	TGTGCCAGCAGCATTCAGGGGGATGTTCACACTGAAGCTTTCTTT
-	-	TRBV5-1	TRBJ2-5	CASSSGPPQETQYF	TGCGCCAGCAGCTCAGGACCACCCCAAGAGACCCAGTACTTC
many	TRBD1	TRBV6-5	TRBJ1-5	CASSSRQGYQPQHF	TGTGCCAGCAGTTCAAGACAGGGGTATCAGCCCCAGCATTTT
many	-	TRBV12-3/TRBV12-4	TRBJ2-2	CASSLLPNTGELFF	TGTGCCAGCAGTTTGTTGCCGAACACCGGGGAGCTGTTTTTT
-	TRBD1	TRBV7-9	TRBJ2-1	CASSRDRLLVSNEQFF	TGTGCCAGCAGCCGGGACAGATTGCTTGTTTCGAATGAGCAGTTCTTC
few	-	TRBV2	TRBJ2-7	CASNGIEQYF	TGTGCCAGTAATGGGATCGAGCAGTACTTC
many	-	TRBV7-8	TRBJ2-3	CASSLNRATDTQYF	TGTGCCAGCAGCCTAAACAGGGCCACAGATACGCAGTATTTT
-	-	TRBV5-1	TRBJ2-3	CASSLEKRGDTQYF	TGCGCCAGCAGCTTGGAGAAACGAGGAGATACGCAGTATTTT
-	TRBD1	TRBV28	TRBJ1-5	CASSLRGGYQPQHF	TGTGCCAGCAGTTTAAGAGGGGGCTATCAGCCCCAGCATTTT
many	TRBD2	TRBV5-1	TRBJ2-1	CASSILLAGPGDEQFF	TGCGCCAGCAGCATACTACTAGCGGGGCCGGGCGATGAGCAGTTCTTC
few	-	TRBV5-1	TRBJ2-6	CASSLGATGGANVLTF	TGCGCCAGCAGCTTGGGTGCGACTGGGGGGGCCAACGTCCTGACTTTC
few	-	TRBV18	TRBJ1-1	CASSQGPVNTEAFF	TGTGCCAGCTCACAGGGGCCCGTGAACACTGAAGCTTTCTTT
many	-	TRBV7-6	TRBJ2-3	CASSLLNRDTDTQYF	TGTGCCAGCAGCTTGCTAAACAGAGACACAGATACGCAGTATTTT
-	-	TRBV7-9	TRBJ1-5	CASSLYGEDQPQHF	TGTGCCAGCAGCTTATATGGAGAAGATCAGCCCCAGCATTTT